The clone carrying this TCR beta chain came up many times. Its antigen is currently unknown. The V end was cut by 0 bases, the J end by 4 bases, with 10 bases between. The CDR3 totals 14 residues. The germline V gene encodes CDR1 SGHRS and CDR2 YFSETQ. This sample was included in a study of human T cells and chemical hapten exposure. The overall study: TCR yields per sample varied mostly from small pooled library volume differences.

Individual cDNA molecules each carried unique molecular identifiers attached by the library. TCRdb fed the 5' RACE reads into MiXCR, producing one record per CDR3 protein. The sample includes 110,000 to 150,000 distinct CDR3 sequences, around 4.4% seen only once; the top ten take about 1.3%. Whole blood, unfractionated, served as the material for total RNA extraction. Overall study results and limits: DPC sensitization produced no change in TCRs with frequency above 1 in 1000.

The rearrangement uses TRBV5-1 and TRBJ1-2; perhaps TRBD1 as D (6 bases). This sequence was found in a female donor in good health. CDR3 protein: CASSLDRDRYGYTF. In DNA form, the CDR3 reads TGCGCCAGCAGCTTGGACAGGGACCGCTATGGCTACACCTTC. The whole variable domain, filled in from reference TRBV5-1 and TRBJ1-2, reads KAGVTQTPRYLIKTRGQQVTLSCSPISGHRSVSWYQQTPGQGLQFLFEYFSETQRNKGNFPGRFSGRQFSNSRSEMNVSTLELGDSALYLCASSLDRDRYGYTFGSGTRLTVV.